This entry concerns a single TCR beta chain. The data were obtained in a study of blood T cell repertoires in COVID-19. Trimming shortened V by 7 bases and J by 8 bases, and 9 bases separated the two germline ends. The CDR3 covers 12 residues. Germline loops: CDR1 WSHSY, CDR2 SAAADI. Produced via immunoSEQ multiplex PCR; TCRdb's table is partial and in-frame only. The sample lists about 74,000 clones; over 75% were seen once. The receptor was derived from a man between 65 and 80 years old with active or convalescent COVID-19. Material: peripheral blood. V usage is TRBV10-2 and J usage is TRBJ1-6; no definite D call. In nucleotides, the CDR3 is TGCGCCAGCACCGACGGGTATTCACCCCTCCACTTT. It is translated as CASTDGYSPLHF.